This TCR beta chain was sequenced for a study of OX40 agonist ivuxolimab in advanced cancers. Worth noting for this clone: The antigen is unknown.

Broader study findings: There were also nonresponders showing low normalized T-cell clonal expansion.

Generated by immunoSEQ multiplex PCR, the TCRdb table keeps only in-frame clones and is missing some. The sample has 35,000 to 50,000 clones; around nine tenths are singletons. CDR1 and CDR2 (germline): SGHNT, YYREEE (reference sequence). Trimming removed 0 bases from V and 1 base from J, with 7 bases in between. The CDR3 extends over 14 amino acids. Here the sequenced sample was CD4+ or CD8+ T cells sorted from blood, taken in a trial of the OX40 agonist ivuxolimab. The TCR was taken from an adult with an advanced solid tumor such as melanoma, head and neck, liver or kidney cancer. The chain is built from TRBV5-4 and TRBJ2-5; D remains ambiguous. CDR3 amino acids: CASSLGDFQETQYF. The CDR3 DNA is TGTGCCAGCAGCTTGGGAGACTTCCAAGAGACCCAGTACTTC.